This entry describes one TCR beta chain. It lacks a known antigen. Base qualities are not provided; no much larger clone lies one nucleotide away. Based on the germline V gene, the CDR1 and CDR2 sequences are SGHRS and YFSETQ. The CDR3 contains 19 residues, cysteine and phenylalanine counted. Left in the record is the CDR3 DNA by itself, 57 bases read in frame from the first base. V has 0 bases trimmed and J has 0 bases trimmed; junction bases matching no gene number 6. The data were taken from a study of blood T cell repertoires in COVID-19 (dated by TCRdb to about 2020). Looking at the study overall: Samples covering the acute and convalescent phases of COVID-19 were provided by collaborators in the United States, Italy and Spain. A freely available public database, intended as a resource for researchers studying the immune response to SARS-CoV-2, is where the repertoires were released. Sample metadata almost always included a de-identified subject ID, COVID-19 status, age in years and sex. The prospective study material was composed of cDNA or gDNA derived from T cells, B-cell-depleted T cells, or PBMCs. Where available, HLA class I and class II types were obtained from metadata supplied by the sample provider rather than from assay-based typing. The dataset comprised deeply sampled blood TCRbeta repertoires from subjects exposed to, actively infected with, or recovered from COVID-19. Samples came from the ongoing ImmuneRACE study (first 160 participants) plus 1,254 subjects from 6 global collaborators.

What the study reported, not specific to this receptor: The amount of clinical and demographic metadata varied by source and participant and was provided uncurated.

TCRbeta CDR3 regions were amplified from genomic DNA by means of the immunoSEQ Assay, a bias-controlled multiplex PCR. Concerning the study's data processing: The number of nucleated cells in each sample was estimated from the amplification of reference gene primers within the assay. Sequence reads were collapsed and filtered to measure the absolute abundance of every unique TCRbeta CDR3 rearrangement. For each sample, productive Simpson clonality was calculated as the square root of Simpson's diversity index over productive rearrangements. TCRdb provides this immuneACCESS table in a form limited to in-frame rearrangements. Some clones are lacking; in checked studies, under half of them reflect an unresolved V gene, and why the rest are absent is not known. V and J calls and clone size are as listed in that table; D and trimming were resolved from the DNA. The sample table lists 300,000 to 450,000 clones, 87% of them with a count of one. The ten largest account for approximately 0.99% of the sample.

In the prospective study, participants were roughly 18 to 100 years old, resided in about two dozen geographic areas of the United States, and were enrolled through a virtual design. In the prospective study, participants were assigned to cohorts based on the clinical history participants reported in a screening survey and a study questionnaire. Recovered participants in ImmuneRACE Cohort 3 were defined as having two consecutive negative NP/OP PCR tests, clearance from a healthcare professional, or resolution of symptoms. In the prospective study, mobile phlebotomists collected whole blood, serum and a nasopharyngeal or oropharyngeal swab from each participant. Participants in the prospective study had the option to provide additional blood draws and questionnaires over a roughly 2-month period. Before DNA extraction, prospective study blood samples were shipped either frozen or at room temperature.

The V and J segments used are TRBV5-1 and TRBJ2-6, with 10 bases matching TRBD1. Specimen: PBMCs or T cells enriched from blood (not recorded which). This clonotype was sampled from a woman in her thirties who had recovered from COVID-19. The nucleotide sequence is given as TGCGCCAGCAGCTTGGCCGGGACAGGGGCAAGCTCTGGGGCCAACGTCCTGACTTTC. Its product reads: CASSLAGTGASSGANVLTF.